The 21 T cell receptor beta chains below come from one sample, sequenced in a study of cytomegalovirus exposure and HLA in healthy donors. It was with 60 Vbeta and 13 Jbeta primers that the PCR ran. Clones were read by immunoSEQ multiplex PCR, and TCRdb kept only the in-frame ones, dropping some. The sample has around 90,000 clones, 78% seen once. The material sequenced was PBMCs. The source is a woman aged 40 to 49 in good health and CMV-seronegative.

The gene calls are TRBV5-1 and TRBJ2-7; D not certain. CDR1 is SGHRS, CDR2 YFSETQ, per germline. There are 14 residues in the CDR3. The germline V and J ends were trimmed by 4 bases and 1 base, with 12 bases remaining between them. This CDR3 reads CASSPFRVSYEQYF. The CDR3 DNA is TGCGCCAGCAGCCCCTTTCGGGTTTCCTACGAGCAGTACTTC. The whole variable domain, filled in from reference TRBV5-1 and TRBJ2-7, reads KAGVTQTPRYLIKTRGQQVTLSCSPISGHRSVSWYQQTPGQGLQFLFEYFSETQRNKGNFPGRFSGRQFSNSRSEMNVSTLELGDSALYLCASSPFRVSYEQYFGPGTRLTVT.

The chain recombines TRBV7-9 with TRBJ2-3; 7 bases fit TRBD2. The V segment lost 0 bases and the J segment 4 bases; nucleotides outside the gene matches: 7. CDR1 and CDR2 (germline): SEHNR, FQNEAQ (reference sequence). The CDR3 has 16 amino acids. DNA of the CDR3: TGTGCCAGCAGCTTAGCGCGCGGGAGCGTGGCAGATACGCAGTATTTT. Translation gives CASSLARGSVADTQYF.

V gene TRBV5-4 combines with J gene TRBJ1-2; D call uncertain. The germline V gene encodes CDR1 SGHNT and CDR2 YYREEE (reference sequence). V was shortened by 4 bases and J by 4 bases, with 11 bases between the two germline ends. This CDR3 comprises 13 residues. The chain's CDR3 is CASSQTSSYGYTF. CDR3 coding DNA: TGTGCCAGCAGCCAGACAAGCAGCTATGGCTACACCTTC.

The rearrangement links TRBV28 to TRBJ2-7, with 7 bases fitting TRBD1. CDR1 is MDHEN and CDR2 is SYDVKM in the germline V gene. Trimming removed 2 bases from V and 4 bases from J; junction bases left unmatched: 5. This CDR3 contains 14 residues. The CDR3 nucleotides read TGTGCCAGCAGTTTAAGGGGGCCGGGGTACGAGCAGTACTTC. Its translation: CASSLRGPGYEQYF.

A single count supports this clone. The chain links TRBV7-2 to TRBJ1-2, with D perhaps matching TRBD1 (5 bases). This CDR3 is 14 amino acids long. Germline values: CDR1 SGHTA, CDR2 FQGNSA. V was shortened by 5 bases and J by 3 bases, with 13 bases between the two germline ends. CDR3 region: CASSRADRDYGYTF. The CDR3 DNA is TGTGCCAGCAGCCGTGCAGACAGAGACTATGGCTACACCTTC.

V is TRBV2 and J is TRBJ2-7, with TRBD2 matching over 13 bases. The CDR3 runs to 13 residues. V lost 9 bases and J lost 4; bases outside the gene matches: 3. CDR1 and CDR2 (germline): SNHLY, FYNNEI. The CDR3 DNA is TGTGCCAGTGGGACTAGCGGGACATACGAGCAGTACTTC. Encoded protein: CASGTSGTYEQYF.

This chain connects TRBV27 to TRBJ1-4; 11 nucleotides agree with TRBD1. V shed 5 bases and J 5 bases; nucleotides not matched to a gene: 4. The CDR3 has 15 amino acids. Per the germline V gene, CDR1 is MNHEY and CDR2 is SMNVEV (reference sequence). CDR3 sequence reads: CASSTDRGRNEKLFF. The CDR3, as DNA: TGTGCCAGCAGTACGGACAGGGGGCGAAATGAAAAACTGTTTTTT. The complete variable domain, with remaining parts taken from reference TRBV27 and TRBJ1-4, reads EAQVTQNPRYLITVTGKKLTVTCSQNMNHEYMSWYRQDPGLGLRQIYYSMNVEVTDKGDVPEGYKVSRKEKRNFPLILESPSPNQTSLYFCASSTDRGRNEKLFFGSGTQLSVL.

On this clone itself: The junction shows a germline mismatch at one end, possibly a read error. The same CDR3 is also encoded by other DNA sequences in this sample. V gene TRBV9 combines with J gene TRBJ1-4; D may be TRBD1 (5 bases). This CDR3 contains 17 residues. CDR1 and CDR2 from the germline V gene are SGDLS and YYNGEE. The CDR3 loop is CASSVATGGPPNEKLFF. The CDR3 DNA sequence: TGTGCCAGCAGCGTAGCAACAGGAGGGCCGCCTAACGAAAAACTGTTTTTT.

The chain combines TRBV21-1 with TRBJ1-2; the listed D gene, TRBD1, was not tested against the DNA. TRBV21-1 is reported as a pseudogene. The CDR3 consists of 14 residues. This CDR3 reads CATVNRDRGSGYTF. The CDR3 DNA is TGTGCCACCGTGAACCGGGACAGGGGGTCTGGCTACACCTTC.

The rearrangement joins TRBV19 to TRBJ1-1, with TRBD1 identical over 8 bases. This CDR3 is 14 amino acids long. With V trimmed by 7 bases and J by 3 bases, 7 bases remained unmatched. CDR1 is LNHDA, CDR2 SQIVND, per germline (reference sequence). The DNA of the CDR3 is TGTGCCAGTACCCTGGACAGGGAGGACACTGAAGCTTTCTTT. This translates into CASTLDREDTEAFF.

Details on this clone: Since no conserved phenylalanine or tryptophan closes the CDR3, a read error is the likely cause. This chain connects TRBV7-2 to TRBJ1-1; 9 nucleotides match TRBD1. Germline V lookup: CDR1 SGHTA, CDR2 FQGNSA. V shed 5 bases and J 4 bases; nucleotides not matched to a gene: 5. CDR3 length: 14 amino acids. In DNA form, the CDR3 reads TGTGCCAGCAGCCTCACAGGGGGCGGCACTGAAGCTTTCCTT. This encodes CASSLTGGGTEAFL.

The CDR3 nucleotides are TGCAGCGTTGCCCGGGACAGGGTGAAGAACACCGGGGAGCTGTTTTTT. It translates to CSVARDRVKNTGELFF. The chain joins TRBV29-1 to TRBJ2-2; TRBD1 agrees at 9 bases. The CDR3 contains 16 residues. V lost 4 bases to trimming and J lost 1 base; unmatched junction nucleotides: 7. Germline CDR1 reads SQVTM; CDR2 reads ANQGSEA.

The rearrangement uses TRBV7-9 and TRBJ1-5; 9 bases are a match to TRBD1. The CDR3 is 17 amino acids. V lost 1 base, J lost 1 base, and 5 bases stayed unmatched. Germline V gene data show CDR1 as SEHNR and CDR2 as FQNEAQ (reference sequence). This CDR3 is CASSLGGTGLSNQPQHF. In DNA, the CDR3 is TGTGCCAGCAGCTTAGGAGGGACAGGGTTGAGCAATCAGCCCCAGCATTTT.

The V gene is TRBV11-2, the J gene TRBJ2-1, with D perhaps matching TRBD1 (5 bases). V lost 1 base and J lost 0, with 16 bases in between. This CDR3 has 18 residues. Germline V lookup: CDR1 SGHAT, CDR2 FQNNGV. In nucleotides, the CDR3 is TGTGCCAGCAGCTTAGTGGATAAACAGGCGAGCTCCTACAATGAGCAGTTCTTC. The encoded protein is CASSLVDKQASSYNEQFF.

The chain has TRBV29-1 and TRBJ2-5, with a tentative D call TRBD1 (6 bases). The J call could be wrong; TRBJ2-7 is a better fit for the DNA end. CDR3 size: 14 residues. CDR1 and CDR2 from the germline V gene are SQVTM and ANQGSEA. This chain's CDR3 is CSATIDRPSYEQYF. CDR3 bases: TGCAGCGCTACCATCGACAGGCCAAGCTACGAGCAGTACTTC.

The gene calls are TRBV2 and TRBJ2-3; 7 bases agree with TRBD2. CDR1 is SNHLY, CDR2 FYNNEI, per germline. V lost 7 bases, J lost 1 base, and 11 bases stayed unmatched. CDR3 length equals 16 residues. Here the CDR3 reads CASKKEEREGTDTQYF. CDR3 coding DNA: TGTGCCAGCAAGAAGGAGGAACGGGAGGGCACAGATACGCAGTATTTT.

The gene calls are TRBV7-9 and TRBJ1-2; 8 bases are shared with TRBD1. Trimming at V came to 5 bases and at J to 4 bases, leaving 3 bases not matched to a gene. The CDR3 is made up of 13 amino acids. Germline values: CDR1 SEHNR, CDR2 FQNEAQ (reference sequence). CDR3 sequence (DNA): TGTGCCAGCAGCAGGACAGGGCTCTATGGCTACACCTTC. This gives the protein CASSRTGLYGYTF.

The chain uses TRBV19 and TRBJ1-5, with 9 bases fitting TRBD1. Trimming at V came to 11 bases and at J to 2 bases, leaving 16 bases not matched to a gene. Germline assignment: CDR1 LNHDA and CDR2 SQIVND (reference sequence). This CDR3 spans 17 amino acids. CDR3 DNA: TGTGCCTCCAACGTGCTGGCCGGGACAGGGCGCAATCAGCCCCAGCATTTT. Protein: CASNVLAGTGRNQPQHF.

The CDR3 sequence is CAISDLGLAGTYEQYF. The CDR3 DNA reads TGTGCCATCAGTGACTTGGGACTAGCGGGAACCTACGAGCAGTACTTC. The V gene is TRBV10-3, the J gene TRBJ2-7, with 13 bases aligning to TRBD2. The V segment lost 3 bases and the J segment 2 bases; nucleotides outside the gene matches: 4. The CDR3 totals 16 residues. The germline CDR1 and CDR2 sequences are ENHRY and SYGVKD.

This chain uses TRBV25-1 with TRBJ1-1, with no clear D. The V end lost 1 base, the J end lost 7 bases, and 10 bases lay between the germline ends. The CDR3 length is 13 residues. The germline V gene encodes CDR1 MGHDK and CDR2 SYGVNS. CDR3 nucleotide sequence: TGTGCCAGCAGTGAATCTGGCAGGTTTGAAGCTTTCTTT. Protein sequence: CASSESGRFEAFF.

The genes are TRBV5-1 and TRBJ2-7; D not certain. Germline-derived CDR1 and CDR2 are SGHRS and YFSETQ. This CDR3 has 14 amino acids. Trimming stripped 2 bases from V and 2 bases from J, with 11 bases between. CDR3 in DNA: TGCGCCAGCAGCTTTCGCGTCGACACCTACGAGCAGTACTTC. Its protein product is CASSFRVDTYEQYF.